The rows below give T cell receptor beta chains drawn from one sample of a study of shared clonotypes between healthy human individuals. The assay was immunoSEQ multiplex PCR, and TCRdb's table has in-frame clones only and misses some. The profile covers around 1,000,000 clones, with about 80% appearing a single time and more than 0.85% taken by the ten largest. Sequences were obtained from memory CD4+ T cells from PBMCs. These receptors were collected from a man between 18 and 29 years old in good health. Some clones in this sample may be carry-over from other donors' samples. Both conserved end residues are part of each CDR3. The D gene is left open where the match is weak. Clone size appears in some rows only: once, few, many, or a class for an expanded clone.

D gene	J gene	clone size	V gene	CDR3 DNA	CDR3 protein
.	TRBJ2-3	.	TRBV9	TGTGCCAGCAGCGTACAAATGACTAGGTCGACAGATACGCAGTATTTT	CASSVQMTRSTDTQYF
.	TRBJ2-7	.	TRBV19	TGTGCCAGTAGTCTCGGCGGCAGCCCCTACGAGCAGTACTTC	CASSLGGSPYEQYF
.	TRBJ1-1	.	TRBV6-6	TGTGCCAGCAGGGACAGTTGGAACACTGAAGCTTTCTTT	CASRDSWNTEAFF
.	TRBJ1-2	.	TRBV6-4	TGTGCCAGCAGTGACGGGCCCTATGGCTACACCTTC	CASSDGPYGYTF
.	TRBJ2-2	.	TRBV19	TGTGCCAGTAGGGGGAGACGGCCGAACACCGGGGAGCTGTTTTTT	CASRGRRPNTGELFF
.	TRBJ2-5	.	TRBV6-5	TGTGCCAGCAGTTACTCAGGGTCCAGGGTTCAAGAGACCCAGTACTTC	CASSYSGSRVQETQYF
TRBD2	TRBJ2-3	.	TRBV11-2	TGTGCCAGCAGCACCCATAGCGGGAAAGGGGATACGCAGTATTTT	CASSTHSGKGDTQYF
TRBD2	TRBJ2-2	few	TRBV2	TGTGCCAGCAGGGATACTAGCGGGGGGTACGGGGAGCTGTTTTTT	CASRDTSGGYGELFF
.	TRBJ1-5	.	TRBV6-1	TGTGCCAGCAGTTTGGACAGCAATCAGCCCCAGCATTTT	CASSLDSNQPQHF
.	TRBJ1-3	.	TRBV4-1	TGCGCCAGCAGCCAAGATTGGGGGGCAGGAAACACCATATATTTT	CASSQDWGAGNTIYF
TRBD2	TRBJ2-7	.	TRBV29-1	TGCAGCGTTTGGAGCGGGGGCTCCTACGAGCAGTACTTC	CSVWSGGSYEQYF
TRBD1	TRBJ2-1	.	TRBV9	TGTGCCAGCAGCTCTCCCTTCGGACAGGGCCATGTGGGGGATGAGCAGTTCTTC	CASSSPFGQGHVGDEQFF
.	TRBJ2-2	.	TRBV27	TGTGCCAGCAGTCTCCAGGGAGTTAACACCGGGGAGCTGTTTTTT	CASSLQGVNTGELFF
.	TRBJ1-2	.	TRBV11-2	TGTGCCAGCAGCGGAGGGGAGTCGGCGAGGGGCTACACCTTC	CASSGGESARGYTF
.	TRBJ2-7	.	TRBV5-1	TGCGCCAGCAGCCCATTCATTAGGAATTTCTACGAGCAGTACTTC	CASSPFIRNFYEQYF
TRBD1	TRBJ1-2	.	TRBV5-4	TGTGCCAGCAGCTCAGGGGGTAGAGATGGCTACACCTTC	CASSSGGRDGYTF
.	TRBJ1-2	.	TRBV9	TGTGCCAGCAGCCCAACTAGGACATTCCCGAGGGACTATGGCTACACCTTC	CASSPTRTFPRDYGYTF
.	TRBJ2-5	few	TRBV7-9	TGTGCCAGCAGCTCCAGGGCCCTCCAAGAGACCCAGTACTTC	CASSSRALQETQYF
.	TRBJ2-2	.	TRBV28	TGTGCCACGGGGGGCGAAGGCGGGCTGGGCACCGGGGAGCTGTTTTTT	CATGGEGGLGTGELFF
TRBD2	TRBJ2-7	once	TRBV7-2	TGTGCCAGCAGCTGGACTAGCGGGGGTTTCTCCGAGCAGTACTTC	CASSWTSGGFSEQYF
.	TRBJ2-3	.	TRBV9	TGTGCCAGCAGCGTAGCTCTTCGGGGAAGGTTCACAGATACGCAGTATTTT	CASSVALRGRFTDTQYF